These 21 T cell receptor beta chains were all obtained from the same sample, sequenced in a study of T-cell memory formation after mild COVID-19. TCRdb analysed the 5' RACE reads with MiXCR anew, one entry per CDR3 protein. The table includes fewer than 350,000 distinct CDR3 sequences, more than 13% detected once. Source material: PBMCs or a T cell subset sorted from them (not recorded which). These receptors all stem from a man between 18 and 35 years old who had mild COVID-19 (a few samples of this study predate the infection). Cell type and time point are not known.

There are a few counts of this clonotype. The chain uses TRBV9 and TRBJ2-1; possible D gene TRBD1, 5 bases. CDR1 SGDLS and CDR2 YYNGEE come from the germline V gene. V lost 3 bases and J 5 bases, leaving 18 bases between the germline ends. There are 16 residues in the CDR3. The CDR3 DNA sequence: TGTGCCAGCAGCGAGGGGTGGGGCAGGGATCACAATGAGCAGTTCTTC. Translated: CASSEGWGRDHNEQFF.

CDR3 nucleotide sequence: TGTGCCAGCAGCTTCCAGGGGGTCCAAGAGACCCAGTACTTC. Protein product: CASSFQGVQETQYF. The chain uses TRBV5-4 and TRBJ2-5; the match to TRBD1 covers 7 bases. Losses at the gene ends were 2 bases for V and 1 base for J; bases not matched to a gene: 2. The germline gives CDR1 SGHNT, CDR2 YYREEE (reference sequence). The CDR3 is 14 residues long.

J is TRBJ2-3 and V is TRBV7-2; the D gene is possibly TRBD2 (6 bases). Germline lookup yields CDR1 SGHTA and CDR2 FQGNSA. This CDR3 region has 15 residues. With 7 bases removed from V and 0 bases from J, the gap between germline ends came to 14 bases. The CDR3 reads CASTRRGDSTDTQYF. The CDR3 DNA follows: TGTGCCAGCACCCGACGCGGGGACAGCACAGATACGCAGTATTTT. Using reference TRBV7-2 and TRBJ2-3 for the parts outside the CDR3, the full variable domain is GAGVSQSPSNKVTEKGKDVELRCDPISGHTALYWYRQSLGQGLEFLIYFQGNSAPDKSGLPSDRFSAERTGGSVSTLTIQRTQQEDSAVYLCASTRRGDSTDTQYFGPGTRLTVL.

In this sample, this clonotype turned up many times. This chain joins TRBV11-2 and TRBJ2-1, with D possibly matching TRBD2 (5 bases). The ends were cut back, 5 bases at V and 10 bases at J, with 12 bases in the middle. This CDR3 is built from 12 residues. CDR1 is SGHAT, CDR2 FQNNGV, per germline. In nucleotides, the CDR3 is TGTGCCAGCAGCGTTTTACAGCGGGAGCAGTTCTTC. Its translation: CASSVLQREQFF.

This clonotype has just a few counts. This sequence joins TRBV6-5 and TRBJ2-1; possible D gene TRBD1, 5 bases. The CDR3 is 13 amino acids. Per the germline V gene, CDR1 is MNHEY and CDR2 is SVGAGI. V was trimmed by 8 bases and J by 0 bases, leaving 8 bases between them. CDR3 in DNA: TGTGCCAGCGGGGCTAGCTCCTACAATGAGCAGTTCTTC. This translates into CASGASSYNEQFF.

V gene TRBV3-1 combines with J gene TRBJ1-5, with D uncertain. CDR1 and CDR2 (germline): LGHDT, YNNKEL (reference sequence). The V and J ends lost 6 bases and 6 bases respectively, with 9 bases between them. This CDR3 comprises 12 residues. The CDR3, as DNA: TGTGCCAGCAGGAAAGAAGGTCAGCCCCAGCATTTT. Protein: CASRKEGQPQHF.

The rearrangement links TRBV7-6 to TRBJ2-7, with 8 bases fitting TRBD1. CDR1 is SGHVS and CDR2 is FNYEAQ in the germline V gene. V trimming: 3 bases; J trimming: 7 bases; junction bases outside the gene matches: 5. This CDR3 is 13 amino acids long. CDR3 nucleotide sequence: TGTGCCAGCAGCTTCCCAGGGGGCGGGGAGCAGTACTTC. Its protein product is CASSFPGGGEQYF.

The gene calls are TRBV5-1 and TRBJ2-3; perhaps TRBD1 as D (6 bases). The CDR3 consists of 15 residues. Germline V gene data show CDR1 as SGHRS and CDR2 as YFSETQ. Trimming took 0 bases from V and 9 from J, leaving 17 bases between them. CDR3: CASSLAGAPVETQYF. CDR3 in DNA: TGCGCCAGCAGCTTGGCAGGGGCTCCCGTAGAGACGCAGTATTTT. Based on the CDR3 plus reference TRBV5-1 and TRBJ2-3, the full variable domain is KAGVTQTPRYLIKTRGQQVTLSCSPISGHRSVSWYQQTPGQGLQFLFEYFSETQRNKGNFPGRFSGRQFSNSRSEMNVSTLELGDSALYLCASSLAGAPVETQYFGPGTRLTVL.

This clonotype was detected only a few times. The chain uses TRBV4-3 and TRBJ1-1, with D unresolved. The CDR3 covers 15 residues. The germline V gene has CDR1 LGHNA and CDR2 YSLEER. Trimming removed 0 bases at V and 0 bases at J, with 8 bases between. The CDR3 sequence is CASSQDQAMNTEAFF. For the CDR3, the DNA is TGCGCCAGCAGCCAAGATCAAGCTATGAACACTGAAGCTTTCTTT.

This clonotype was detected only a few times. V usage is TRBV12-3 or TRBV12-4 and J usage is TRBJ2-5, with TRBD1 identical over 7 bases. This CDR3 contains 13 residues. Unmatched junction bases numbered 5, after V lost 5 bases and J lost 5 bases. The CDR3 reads CASSRGQAETQYF. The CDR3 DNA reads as TGTGCCAGCAGTCGCGGACAGGCCGAGACCCAGTACTTC.

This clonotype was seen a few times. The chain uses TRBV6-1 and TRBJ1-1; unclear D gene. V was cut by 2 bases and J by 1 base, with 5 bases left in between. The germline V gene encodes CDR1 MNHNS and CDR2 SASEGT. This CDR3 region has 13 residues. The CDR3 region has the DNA TGTGCCAGCAGTGAAAATAGGAACACTGAAGCTTTCTTT. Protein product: CASSENRNTEAFF.

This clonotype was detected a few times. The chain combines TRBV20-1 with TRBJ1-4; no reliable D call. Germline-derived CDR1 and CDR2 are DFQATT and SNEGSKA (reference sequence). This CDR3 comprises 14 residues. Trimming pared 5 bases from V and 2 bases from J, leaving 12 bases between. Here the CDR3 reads CSAPGGGTNEKLFF. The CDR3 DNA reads TGCAGTGCTCCCGGAGGAGGGACTAATGAAAAACTGTTTTTT.

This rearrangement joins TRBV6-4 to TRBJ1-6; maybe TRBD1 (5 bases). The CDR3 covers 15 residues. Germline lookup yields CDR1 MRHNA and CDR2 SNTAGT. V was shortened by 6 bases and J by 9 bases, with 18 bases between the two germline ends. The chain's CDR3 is CASSQDSRPTSPLHF. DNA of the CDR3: TGTGCCAGCAGCCAAGACAGTAGACCTACTTCACCCCTCCACTTT.

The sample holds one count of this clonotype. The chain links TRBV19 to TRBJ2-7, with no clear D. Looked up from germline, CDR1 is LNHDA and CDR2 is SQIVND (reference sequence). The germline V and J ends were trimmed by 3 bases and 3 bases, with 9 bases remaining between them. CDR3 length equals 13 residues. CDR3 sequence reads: CASSIRQNYEQYF. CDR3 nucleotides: TGTGCCAGTAGTATCAGGCAGAACTACGAGCAGTACTTC.

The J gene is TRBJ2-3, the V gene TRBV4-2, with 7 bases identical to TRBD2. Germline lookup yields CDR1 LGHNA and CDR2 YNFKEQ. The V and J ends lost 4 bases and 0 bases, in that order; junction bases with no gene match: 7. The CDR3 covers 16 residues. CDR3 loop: CASSPWEGPSTDTQYF. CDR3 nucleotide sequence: TGTGCCAGCAGCCCTTGGGAGGGACCCAGCACAGATACGCAGTATTTT.

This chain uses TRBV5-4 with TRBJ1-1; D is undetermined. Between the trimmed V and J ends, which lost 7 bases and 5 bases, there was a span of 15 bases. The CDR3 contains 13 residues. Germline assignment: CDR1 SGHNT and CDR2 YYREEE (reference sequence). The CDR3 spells CASPGLGNTEAFF. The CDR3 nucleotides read TGTGCCAGCCCTGGGTTAGGGAATACTGAAGCTTTCTTT. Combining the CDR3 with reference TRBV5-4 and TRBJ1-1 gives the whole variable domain ETGVTQSPTHLIKTRGQQVTLRCSSQSGHNTVSWYQQALGQGPQFIFQYYREEENGRGNFPPRFSGLQFPNYSSELNVNALELDDSALYLCASPGLGNTEAFFGQGTRLTVV.

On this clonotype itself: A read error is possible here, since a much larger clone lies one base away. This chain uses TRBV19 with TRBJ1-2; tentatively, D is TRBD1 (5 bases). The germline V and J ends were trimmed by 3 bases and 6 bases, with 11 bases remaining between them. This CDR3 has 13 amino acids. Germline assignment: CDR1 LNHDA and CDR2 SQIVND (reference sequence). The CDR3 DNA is TGTGCCAGTAGTATTTGGAAACAGGATGGCTACACCTTC. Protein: CASSIWKQDGYTF.

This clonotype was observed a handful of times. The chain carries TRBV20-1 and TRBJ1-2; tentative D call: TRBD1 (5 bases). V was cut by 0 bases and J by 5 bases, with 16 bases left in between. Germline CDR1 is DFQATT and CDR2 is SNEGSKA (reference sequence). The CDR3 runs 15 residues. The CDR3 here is CSARDIGTGHYGYTF. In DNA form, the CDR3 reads TGCAGTGCTAGAGATATAGGAACAGGTCATTATGGCTACACCTTC.

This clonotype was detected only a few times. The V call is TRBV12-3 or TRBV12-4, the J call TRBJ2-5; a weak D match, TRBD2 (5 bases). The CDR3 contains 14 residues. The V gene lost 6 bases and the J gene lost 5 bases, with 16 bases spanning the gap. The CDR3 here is CASRTSTWRETQYF. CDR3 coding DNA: TGTGCCAGCAGGACCTCGACCTGGAGGGAGACCCAGTACTTC.

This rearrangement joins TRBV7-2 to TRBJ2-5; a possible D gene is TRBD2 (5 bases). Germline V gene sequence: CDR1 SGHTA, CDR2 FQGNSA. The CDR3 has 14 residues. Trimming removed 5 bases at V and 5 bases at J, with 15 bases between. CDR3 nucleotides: TGTGCCAGCAGCCTCTTCGGGATGGAGGAGACCCAGTACTTC. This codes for CASSLFGMEETQYF.

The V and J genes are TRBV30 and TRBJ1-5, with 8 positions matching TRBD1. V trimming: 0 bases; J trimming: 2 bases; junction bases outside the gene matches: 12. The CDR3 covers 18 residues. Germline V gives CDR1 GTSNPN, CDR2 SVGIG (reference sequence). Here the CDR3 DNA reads TGTGCCTGGAGTGTACCGGACAGGGAGGGTAGAGGCAATCAGCCCCAGCATTTT. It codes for CAWSVPDREGRGNQPQHF.